Listed below are T cell receptor beta chains from one sample, sequenced in a study of early T cells in non-severe SARS-CoV-2 infection. TCRdb analysed the 5' RACE reads with MiXCR anew, one entry per CDR3 protein. The table records some 30,000 distinct CDR3 sequences, around 4.3% of them present only once. Sequenced material: whole blood. These receptors all come from an adult who was a healthcare worker with PCR-confirmed SARS-CoV-2 infection or an uninfected control (not recorded which). Each CDR3 is given with its conserved first and last residue. The order of the fields is CDR3 protein, CDR3 DNA, V gene, clone size, D gene, J gene. D genes are given only for firm matches. Expanded clones get a size class; other rows say once, few or many, or leave the size out.

CASSPDASSYNEQFF TGTGCCAGCAGCCCGGACGCAAGCTCCTACAATGAGCAGTTCTTC TRBV3-1 many - TRBJ2-1
CASSPMDRGATGELFF TGTGCCAGCAGTCCTATGGACAGGGGAGCCACCGGGGAGCTGTTTTTT TRBV27 many TRBD1 TRBJ2-2
CASSTPSGGGTDTQYF TGTGCCAGCAGCACCCCTAGCGGGGGCGGCACAGATACGCAGTATTTT TRBV7-3 many TRBD2 TRBJ2-3
CASSPGLYADGYTF TGTGCCAGTAGTCCGGGCCTTTACGCTGATGGCTACACCTTC TRBV19 many - TRBJ1-2
CSAGRLAEETQYF TGCAGTGCTGGACGACTAGCGGAAGAGACCCAGTACTTC TRBV20-1 many TRBD2 TRBJ2-5
CAIREGLAGNSYEQYF TGTGCCATCAGAGAAGGACTAGCGGGAAATTCCTACGAGCAGTACTTC TRBV10-3 many TRBD2 TRBJ2-7
CASSLNGRAVDTQYF TGTGCCAGCAGCTTAAATGGGAGGGCCGTAGATACGCAGTATTTT TRBV7-3 few TRBD2 TRBJ2-3
CASSQDGNYGYTF TGCGCCAGCAGCCAAGACGGTAACTATGGCTACACCTTC TRBV4-1 many - TRBJ1-2
CARRPQTSQETQYF TGTGCCAGGAGGCCACAGACCTCCCAAGAGACCCAGTACTTC TRBV2 many - TRBJ2-5
CASSPVRASGPGANVLTF TGTGCCAGCTCACCAGTGAGGGCCTCAGGCCCTGGGGCCAACGTCCTGACTTTC TRBV18 many - TRBJ2-6
CASSEWRPSTDTQYF TGTGCCAGCAGTGAATGGAGACCCAGCACAGATACGCAGTATTTT TRBV6-1 - - TRBJ2-3
CASSQDGGAFQQYF TGTGCCAGCAGCCAAGACGGCGGGGCATTCCAGCAGTACTTC TRBV3-1 - - TRBJ2-7
CASSESLGHGYTF TGCGCCAGCAGTGAGTCGTTGGGGCATGGCTACACCTTC TRBV10-2 many - TRBJ1-2
CASSLRGGYEQYF TGCGCCAGCAGCTTGCGCGGTGGCTACGAGCAGTACTTC TRBV5-1 many - TRBJ2-7
CASSRQGGEQFF TGTGCCAGCAGCCGACAGGGCGGTGAGCAGTTCTTC TRBV7-9 many TRBD1 TRBJ2-1
CAISEGQGAPYEQYF TGTGCCATCAGTGAAGGACAGGGGGCCCCCTACGAGCAGTACTTC TRBV10-3 - TRBD1 TRBJ2-7
CASTLNRDGQFF TGTGCCAGCACCTTAAACCGGGACGGGCAGTTCTTC TRBV11-2 - - TRBJ2-1
CASSPQGGARENGYTF TGTGCCAGCTCACCGCAAGGGGGCGCGAGAGAAAATGGCTACACCTTC TRBV18 many TRBD1 TRBJ1-2
CSASREFPDTQYF TGCAGTGCTAGCCGGGAGTTCCCAGATACGCAGTATTTT TRBV20-1 many - TRBJ2-3
CPHLETSGPRLSTDTQYF TGCCCGCATCTCGAGACTAGCGGCCCCCGGCTTAGCACAGATACGCAGTATTTT TRBV7-7 many TRBD2 TRBJ2-3
CASSLWTGWDNEQFF TGTGCCAGCAGCCTATGGACAGGGTGGGACAATGAGCAGTTCTTC TRBV7-9 medium-sized TRBD1 TRBJ2-1
CASSSVAGGNNEQFF TGTGCCAGCAGCTCAGTAGCGGGAGGGAACAATGAGCAGTTCTTC TRBV7-3 many TRBD2 TRBJ2-1
CATRGWGELFF TGTGCCACACGAGGATGGGGGGAGCTGTTTTTT TRBV24-1 few - TRBJ2-2
CSVEGQGLYEQYF TGCAGCGTTGAAGGGCAGGGACTCTACGAGCAGTACTTC TRBV29-1 many - TRBJ2-7
CSVETGTDGTQYF TGCAGCGTTGAGACAGGGACCGATGGTACGCAGTATTTT TRBV29-1 - TRBD1 TRBJ2-3
CASTSQEESPLHF TGTGCCAGCACATCTCAGGAGGAGTCACCCCTCCACTTT TRBV6-5 few - TRBJ1-6
CASSSEASSNYGYTF TGTGCCAGCAGCTCCGAGGCTAGCTCCAACTATGGCTACACCTTC TRBV7-6 many - TRBJ1-2
CASSLLGVSEQFF TGTGCCAGCAGCTTACTAGGGGTCAGTGAGCAGTTCTTC TRBV7-9 many - TRBJ2-1
CASSGTPNTEAFF TGTGCCAGCTCAGGGACACCTAACACTGAAGCTTTCTTT TRBV18 many - TRBJ1-1
CASSIPGGSTDTQYF TGTGCCAGTAGTATCCCGGGAGGAAGCACAGATACGCAGTATTTT TRBV19 few TRBD2 TRBJ2-3
CASDRGRDNEQFF TGTGCCAGTGACAGGGGGAGAGACAATGAGCAGTTCTTC TRBV2 few TRBD1 TRBJ2-1
CASGSYRQNNEQFF TGTGCTAGTGGTTCATACCGACAGAACAATGAGCAGTTCTTC TRBV12-5 many - TRBJ2-1
CASSQDSGGNTIYF TGCGCCAGCAGCCAAGATAGCGGAGGAAACACCATATATTTT TRBV4-3 many - TRBJ1-3